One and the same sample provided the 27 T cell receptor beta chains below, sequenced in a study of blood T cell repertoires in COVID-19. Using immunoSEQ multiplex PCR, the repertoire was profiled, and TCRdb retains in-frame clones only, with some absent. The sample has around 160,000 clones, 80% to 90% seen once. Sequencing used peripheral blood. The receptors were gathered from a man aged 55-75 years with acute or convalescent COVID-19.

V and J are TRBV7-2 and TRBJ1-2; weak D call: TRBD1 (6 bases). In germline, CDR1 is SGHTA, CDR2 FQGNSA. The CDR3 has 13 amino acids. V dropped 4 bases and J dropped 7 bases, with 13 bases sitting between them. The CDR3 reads CASSSAGQSGYTF. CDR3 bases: TGTGCCAGCAGCTCCGCCGGACAGTCTGGCTACACCTTC.

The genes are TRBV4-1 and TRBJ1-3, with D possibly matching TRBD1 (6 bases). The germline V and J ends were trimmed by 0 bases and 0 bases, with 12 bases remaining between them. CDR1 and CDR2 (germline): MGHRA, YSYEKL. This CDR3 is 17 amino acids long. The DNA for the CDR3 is TGCGCCAGCAGCCAAGATGCAGGGGCCAGCTCTGGAAACACCATATATTTT. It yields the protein CASSQDAGASSGNTIYF.

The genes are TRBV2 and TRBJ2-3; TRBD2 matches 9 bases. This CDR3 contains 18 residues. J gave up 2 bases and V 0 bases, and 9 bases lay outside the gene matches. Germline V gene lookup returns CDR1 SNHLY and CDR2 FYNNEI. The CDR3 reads CASSEARASGIDTDTQYF. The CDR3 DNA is TGTGCCAGCAGTGAAGCGCGGGCTAGCGGGATTGACACAGATACGCAGTATTTT.

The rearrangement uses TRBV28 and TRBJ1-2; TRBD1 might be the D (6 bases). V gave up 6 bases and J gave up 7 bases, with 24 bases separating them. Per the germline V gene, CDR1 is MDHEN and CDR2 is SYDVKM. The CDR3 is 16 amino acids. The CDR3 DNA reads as TGTGCCAGCAGCGAATCACAGGGTCGGGGCCATCGTGGCTACACCTTC. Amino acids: CASSESQGRGHRGYTF.

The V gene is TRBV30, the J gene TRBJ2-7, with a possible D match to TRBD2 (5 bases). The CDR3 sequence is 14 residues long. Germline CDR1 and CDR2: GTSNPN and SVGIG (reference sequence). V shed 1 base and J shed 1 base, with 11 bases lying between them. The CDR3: CAWSDRGFSYEQYF. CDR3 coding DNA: TGTGCCTGGAGTGATCGCGGGTTTTCCTACGAGCAGTACTTC.

The chain's CDR3 is CASSRGGTGELFF. For the CDR3, the DNA is TGTGCCAGCAGCCGGGGAGGCACCGGGGAGCTGTTTTTT. This chain uses TRBV7-3 with TRBJ2-2; perhaps TRBD2 as D (6 bases). Per germline, CDR1 SGHTA and CDR2 FQGTGA. Deletions cut 5 bases from V and 4 bases from J, with 8 bases between. This CDR3 region has 13 residues.

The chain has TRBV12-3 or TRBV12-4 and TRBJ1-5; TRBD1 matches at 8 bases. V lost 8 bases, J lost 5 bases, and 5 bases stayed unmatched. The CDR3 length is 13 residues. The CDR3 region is CASQGQEDQPQHF. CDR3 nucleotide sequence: TGTGCCAGCCAGGGACAGGAAGATCAGCCCCAGCATTTT.

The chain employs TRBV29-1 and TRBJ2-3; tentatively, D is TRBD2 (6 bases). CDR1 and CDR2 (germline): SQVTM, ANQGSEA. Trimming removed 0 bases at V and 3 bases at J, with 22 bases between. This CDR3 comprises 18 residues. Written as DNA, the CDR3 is TGCAGCGTTGAAGATAAGGCGGGATCCGGGAGAGGGACAGATACGCAGTATTTT. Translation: CSVEDKAGSGRGTDTQYF.

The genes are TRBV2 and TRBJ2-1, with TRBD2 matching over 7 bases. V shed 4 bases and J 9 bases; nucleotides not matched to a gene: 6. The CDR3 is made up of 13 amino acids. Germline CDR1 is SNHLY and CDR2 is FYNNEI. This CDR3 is CASSVEGGAEQFF. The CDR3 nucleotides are TGTGCCAGCAGTGTGGAGGGAGGGGCTGAGCAGTTCTTC. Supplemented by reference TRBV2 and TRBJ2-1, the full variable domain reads EPEVTQTPSHQVTQMGQEVILRCVPISNHLYFYWYRQILGQKVEFLVSFYNNEISEKSEIFDDQFSVERPDGSNFTLKIRSTKLEDSAMYFCASSVEGGAEQFFGPGTRLTVL.

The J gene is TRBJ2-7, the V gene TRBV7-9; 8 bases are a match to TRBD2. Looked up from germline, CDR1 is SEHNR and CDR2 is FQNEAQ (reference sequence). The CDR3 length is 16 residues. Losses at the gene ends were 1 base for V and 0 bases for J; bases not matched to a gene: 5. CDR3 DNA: TGTGCCAGCAGCTTAGGTGGCGGGAGGAGCTCCTACGAGCAGTACTTC. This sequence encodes CASSLGGGRSSYEQYF.

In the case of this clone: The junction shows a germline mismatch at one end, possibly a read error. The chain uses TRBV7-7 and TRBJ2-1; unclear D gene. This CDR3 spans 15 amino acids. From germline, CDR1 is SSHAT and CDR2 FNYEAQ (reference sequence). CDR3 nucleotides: TGTGCTAGCAGCCCTGGGTACAGCTCCTACAATGAGCAGTTCTTC. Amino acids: CASSPGYSSYNEQFF. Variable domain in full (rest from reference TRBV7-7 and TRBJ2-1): GAGVSQSPRYKVTKRGQDVTLRCDPISSHATLYWYQQALGQGPEFLTYFNYEAQPDKSGLPSDRFSAERPEGSISTLTIQRTEQRDSAMYRCASSPGYSSYNEQFFGPGTRLTVL.

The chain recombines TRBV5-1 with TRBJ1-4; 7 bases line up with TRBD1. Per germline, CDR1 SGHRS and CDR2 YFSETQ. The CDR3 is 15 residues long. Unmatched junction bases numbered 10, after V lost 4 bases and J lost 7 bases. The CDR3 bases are TGCGCCAGCAGCCTGGCAGGGGGGTATGGTGAAAAACTGTTTTTT. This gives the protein CASSLAGGYGEKLFF. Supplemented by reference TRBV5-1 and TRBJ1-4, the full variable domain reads KAGVTQTPRYLIKTRGQQVTLSCSPISGHRSVSWYQQTPGQGLQFLFEYFSETQRNKGNFPGRFSGRQFSNSRSEMNVSTLELGDSALYLCASSLAGGYGEKLFFGSGTQLSVL.

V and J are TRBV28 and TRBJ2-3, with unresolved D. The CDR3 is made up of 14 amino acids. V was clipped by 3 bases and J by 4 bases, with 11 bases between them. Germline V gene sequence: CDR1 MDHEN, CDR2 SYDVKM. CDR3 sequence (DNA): TGTGCCAGCAGTTTCGCCAGTCTCTCAGATACGCAGTATTTT. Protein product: CASSFASLSDTQYF.

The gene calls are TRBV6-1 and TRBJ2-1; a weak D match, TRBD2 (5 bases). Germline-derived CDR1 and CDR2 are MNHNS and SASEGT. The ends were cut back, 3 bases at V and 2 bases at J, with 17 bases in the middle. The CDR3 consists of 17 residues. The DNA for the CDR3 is TGTGCCAGCAGTGACGTACTGATAGCGCGTCCCTACAATGAGCAGTTCTTC. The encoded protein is CASSDVLIARPYNEQFF.

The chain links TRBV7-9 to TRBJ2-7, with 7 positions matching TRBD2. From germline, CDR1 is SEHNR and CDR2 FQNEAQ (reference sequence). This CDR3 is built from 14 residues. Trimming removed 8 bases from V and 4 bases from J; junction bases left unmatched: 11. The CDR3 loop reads CASQRGGEVYEQYF. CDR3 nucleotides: TGTGCCAGCCAAAGGGGAGGGGAGGTGTACGAGCAGTACTTC.

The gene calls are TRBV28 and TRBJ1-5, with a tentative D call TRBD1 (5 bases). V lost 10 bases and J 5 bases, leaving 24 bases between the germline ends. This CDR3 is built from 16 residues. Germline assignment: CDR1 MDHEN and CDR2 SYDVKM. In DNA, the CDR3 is TGTGCCACCACTCCGCCGGGACGGGGGATGGATCAGCCCCAGCATTTT. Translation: CATTPPGRGMDQPQHF.

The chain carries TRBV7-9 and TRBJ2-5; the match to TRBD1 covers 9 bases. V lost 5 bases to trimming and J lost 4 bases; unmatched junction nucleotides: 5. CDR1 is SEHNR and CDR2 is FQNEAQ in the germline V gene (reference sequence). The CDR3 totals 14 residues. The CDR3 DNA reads TGTGCCAGCAGCCCGGGACAGGGTCTAGAGACCCAGTACTTC. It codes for CASSPGQGLETQYF. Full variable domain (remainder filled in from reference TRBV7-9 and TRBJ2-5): DTGVSQNPRHKITKRGQNVTFRCDPISEHNRLYWYRQTLGQGPEFLTYFQNEAQLEKSRLLSDRFSAERPKGSFSTLEIQRTEQGDSAMYLCASSPGQGLETQYFGPGTRLLVL.

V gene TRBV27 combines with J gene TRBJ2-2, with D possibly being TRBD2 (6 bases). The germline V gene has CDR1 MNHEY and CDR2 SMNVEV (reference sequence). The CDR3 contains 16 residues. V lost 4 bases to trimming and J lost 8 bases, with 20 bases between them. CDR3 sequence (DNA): TGTGCCAGCAGTTCCCCCCAGCGGGCCTACGGGGGGGAGCTGTTTTTT. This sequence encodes CASSSPQRAYGGELFF.

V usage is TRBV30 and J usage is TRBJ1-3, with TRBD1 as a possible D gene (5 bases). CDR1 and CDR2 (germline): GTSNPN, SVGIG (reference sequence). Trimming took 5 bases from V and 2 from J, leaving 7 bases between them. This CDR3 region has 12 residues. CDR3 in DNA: TGTGCCTGGGGGGCGGCTGGAAACACCATATATTTT. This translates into CAWGAAGNTIYF.

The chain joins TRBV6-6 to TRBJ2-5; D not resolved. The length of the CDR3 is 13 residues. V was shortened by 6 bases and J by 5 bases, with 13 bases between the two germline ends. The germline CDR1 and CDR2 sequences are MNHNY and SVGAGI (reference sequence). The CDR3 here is CASSPPSVETQYF. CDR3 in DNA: TGTGCCAGCAGCCCACCTAGTGTCGAGACCCAGTACTTC.

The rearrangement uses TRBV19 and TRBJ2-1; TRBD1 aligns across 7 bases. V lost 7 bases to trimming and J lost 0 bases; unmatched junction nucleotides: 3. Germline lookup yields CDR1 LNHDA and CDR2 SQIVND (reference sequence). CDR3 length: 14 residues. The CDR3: CASKGQSSYNEQFF. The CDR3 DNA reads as TGTGCCAGTAAGGGACAGAGCTCCTACAATGAGCAGTTCTTC. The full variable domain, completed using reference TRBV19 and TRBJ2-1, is DGGITQSPKYLFRKEGQNVTLSCEQNLNHDAMYWYRQDPGQGLRLIYYSQIVNDFQKGDIAEGYSVSREKKESFPLTVTSAQKNPTAFYLCASKGQSSYNEQFFGPGTRLTVL.

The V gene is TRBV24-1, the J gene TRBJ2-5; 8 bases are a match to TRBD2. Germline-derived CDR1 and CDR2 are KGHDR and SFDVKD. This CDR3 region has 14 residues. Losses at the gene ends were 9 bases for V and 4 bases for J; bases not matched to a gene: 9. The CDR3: CATAPGGARETQYF. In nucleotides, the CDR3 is TGTGCCACCGCCCCGGGAGGGGCGAGAGAGACCCAGTACTTC.

The CDR3 DNA follows: TGTGCCAGCAGCTTAGTGCGTAACACTGAAGCTTTCTTT. Amino acids: CASSLVRNTEAFF. V gene TRBV11-2 combines with J gene TRBJ1-1, with no clear D. There are 13 residues in the CDR3. V lost 1 base to trimming and J lost 2 bases, with 5 bases between them. Germline V gives CDR1 SGHAT, CDR2 FQNNGV.

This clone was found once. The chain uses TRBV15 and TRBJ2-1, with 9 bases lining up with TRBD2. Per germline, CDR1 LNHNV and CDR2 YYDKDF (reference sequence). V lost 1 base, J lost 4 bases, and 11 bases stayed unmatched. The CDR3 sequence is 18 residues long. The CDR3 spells CATSRGAGGPSRYNEQFF. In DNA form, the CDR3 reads TGTGCCACCAGCAGAGGGGCGGGAGGGCCCTCAAGGTACAATGAGCAGTTCTTC.

CDR3 DNA: TGTGCCAGCAACCCGCTCGGACAGGGTAATCAGCCCCAGCATTTT. It is translated as CASNPLGQGNQPQHF. The rearrangement joins TRBV6-6 to TRBJ1-5; 8 positions match TRBD1. Germline V lookup: CDR1 MNHNY, CDR2 SVGAGI (reference sequence). V shed 7 bases and J 4 bases; nucleotides not matched to a gene: 9. The CDR3 spans 15 residues.

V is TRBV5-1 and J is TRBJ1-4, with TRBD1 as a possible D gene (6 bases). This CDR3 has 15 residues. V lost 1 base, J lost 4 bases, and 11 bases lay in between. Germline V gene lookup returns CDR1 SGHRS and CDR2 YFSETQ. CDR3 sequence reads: CASSLTQGHNEKLFF. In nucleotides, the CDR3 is TGCGCCAGCAGCTTGACACAGGGACATAATGAAAAACTGTTTTTT. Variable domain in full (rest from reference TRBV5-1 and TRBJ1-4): KAGVTQTPRYLIKTRGQQVTLSCSPISGHRSVSWYQQTPGQGLQFLFEYFSETQRNKGNFPGRFSGRQFSNSRSEMNVSTLELGDSALYLCASSLTQGHNEKLFFGSGTQLSVL.

The CDR3 loop reads CASSPLSTDEKLFF. In DNA, the CDR3 is TGTGCCAGCTCACCATTAAGCACAGACGAAAAACTGTTTTTT. The gene calls are TRBV18 and TRBJ1-4; D unclear. This CDR3 is built from 14 residues. V was trimmed by 2 bases and J by 8 bases, leaving 12 bases between them. Germline CDR1 KGHSH, CDR2 LQKENI.